These 15 T cell receptor beta chains were all obtained from the same sample, sequenced in a study of tissue T cells after allogeneic stem cell transplantation. Sequencing was performed with immunoSEQ multiplex PCR; in TCRdb, only in-frame clones are kept and a portion is missing. The sample consists of 9,000 to 10,000 clones, 60% of them appearing once. The material was tissue from the jejunum, obtained at autopsy. These receptor sequences come from a woman aged 18-50 years with breast cancer.

V is TRBV11-3 and J is TRBJ2-7; D ambiguous. This CDR3 has 13 residues. Germline loops: CDR1 SGHNT, CDR2 YENEEA. The V and J ends lost 5 bases and 5 bases respectively, with 13 bases between them. The CDR3 spells CASSIGPRDEQYF. CDR3 in DNA: TGTGCCAGCAGCATCGGACCTCGCGACGAGCAGTACTTC.

The V call is TRBV18, the J call TRBJ2-7; no clear D. CDR1 and CDR2 from the germline V gene are KGHSH and LQKENI. This CDR3 is 11 amino acids long. Trimming took off 3 bases at V and 6 bases at J, with 6 bases between the two ends. CDR3 DNA sequence: TGTGCCAGCTCACCTAGTGTCGAGCAGTACTTC. Translation gives CASSPSVEQYF.

This clone was observed a few times. The rearrangement joins TRBV5-6 to TRBJ2-2, with D possibly matching TRBD1 (6 bases). There are 14 residues in the CDR3. Germline CDR1 reads SGHDT; CDR2 reads YYEEEE. Trimming took off 10 bases at V and 6 bases at J, with 19 bases between the two ends. For the CDR3, the DNA is TGTGCCGGCCTACGGGCAGGGGTGGCCGGGGAGCTGTTTTTT. Protein product: CAGLRAGVAGELFF.

The table lists this clone with a count of one. The J gene is TRBJ2-7, the V gene TRBV24-1; 7 nucleotides line up with TRBD1. Trimming cost V 2 bases and J 2 bases; bases outside gene matches: 14. Germline CDR1 reads KGHDR; CDR2 reads SFDVKD. This CDR3 comprises 18 residues. CDR3 in amino acids: CATSDSQPPGQSTYEQYF. The CDR3 region has the DNA TGTGCCACCAGTGATTCACAACCTCCGGGACAGTCAACCTACGAGCAGTACTTC.

The chain has TRBV30 and TRBJ2-5; TRBD2 might be the D (5 bases). V was trimmed by 6 bases and J by 2 bases, leaving 13 bases between them. CDR1 is GTSNPN and CDR2 is SVGIG in the germline V gene (reference sequence). This CDR3 spans 13 amino acids. The CDR3 reads CACRRGGQETQYF. As DNA, the CDR3 is TGTGCCTGCCGTCGAGGAGGTCAAGAGACCCAGTACTTC. Based on the CDR3 plus reference TRBV30 and TRBJ2-5, the full variable domain is SQTIHQWPATLVQPVGSPLSLECTVEGTSNPNLYWYRQAAGRGLQLLFYSVGIGQISSEVPQNLSASRPQDRQFILSSKKLLLSDSGFYLCACRRGGQETQYFGPGTRLLVL.

This chain uses TRBV18 with TRBJ1-4; TRBD1 matches at 9 bases. The CDR3 is 16 amino acids. Germline V gene sequence: CDR1 KGHSH, CDR2 LQKENI. The V segment lost 2 bases and the J segment 6 bases; nucleotides outside the gene matches: 7. CDR3 region: CASSPTVRTGDEKLFF. The DNA of the CDR3 is TGTGCCAGCTCACCAACAGTCAGGACAGGGGATGAAAAACTGTTTTTT.

J is TRBJ2-5 and V is TRBV27; a weak D match, TRBD1 (6 bases). The CDR3 spans 16 residues. The V end was cut by 10 bases, the J end by 0 bases, with 21 bases between. The germline CDR1 and CDR2 sequences are MNHEY and SMNVEV (reference sequence). The CDR3 reads CATQKTTGTHQETQYF. The CDR3 DNA is TGTGCCACCCAGAAAACAACAGGGACACACCAAGAGACCCAGTACTTC.

The chain combines TRBV10-3 with TRBJ2-5, with 11 bases lining up with TRBD1. Germline CDR1 and CDR2: ENHRY and SYGVKD. The CDR3 totals 17 residues. J lost 1 base, V lost 3 bases, and 7 bases had no gene match. CDR3 sequence: CAISEGWGTGGQETQYF. The CDR3 DNA sequence: TGTGCCATCAGTGAAGGCTGGGGGACAGGGGGCCAAGAGACCCAGTACTTC.

This sequence joins TRBV3-1 (or the pseudogene TRBV3-2) and TRBJ2-5; 7 bases fit TRBD1. CDR3 length equals 17 residues. V was clipped by 1 base and J by 5 bases; unmatched bases: 13. Germline loops: CDR1 LGHDT, CDR2 YNNKEL (reference sequence). The CDR3, as DNA: TGTGCCAGCAGCCAAGTTCGAGACAGGGCAGAATCGGAGACCCAGTACTTC. Its translation is CASSQVRDRAESETQYF.

This clone was seen just once. The J gene is TRBJ1-2, the V gene TRBV30, with a tentative D call TRBD1 (5 bases). The CDR3 loop spans 14 amino acids. The germline gives CDR1 GTSNPN, CDR2 SVGIG (reference sequence). V was cut by 3 bases and J by 0 bases, with 11 bases left in between. The CDR3 nucleotides are TGTGCCTGGAGGATTCAGGGTTCTAACTATGGCTACACCTTC. This codes for CAWRIQGSNYGYTF.

V usage is TRBV3-1 (or the pseudogene TRBV3-2) and J usage is TRBJ2-7; D may be TRBD2 (6 bases). Germline loops: CDR1 LGHDT, CDR2 YNNKEL (reference sequence). Between the trimmed V and J ends, which lost 0 bases and 6 bases, there was a span of 15 bases. The CDR3 length is 15 residues. This CDR3 reads CASSQDIAVGGEQYF. CDR3 coding DNA: TGTGCCAGCAGCCAAGATATAGCGGTGGGGGGCGAGCAGTACTTC.

This clone qualifies as medium-sized. The chain has TRBV2 and TRBJ1-2; TRBD1 agrees at 9 bases. The germline V gene encodes CDR1 SNHLY and CDR2 FYNNEI. With 7 bases clipped from V and 8 bases from J, the junction kept 5 bases outside the gene matches. The CDR3 spans 12 residues. The CDR3: CASILGQGGYTF. Written as DNA, the CDR3 is TGTGCCAGCATCCTCGGACAGGGGGGCTACACCTTC.

V and J are TRBV18 and TRBJ1-2, with 9 bases fitting TRBD1. Germline CDR1 reads KGHSH; CDR2 reads LQKENI. The CDR3 covers 15 residues. With V trimmed by 2 bases and J by 3 bases, 4 bases remained unmatched. The CDR3 reads CASSPSTGGYYGYTF. The CDR3 coding sequence is TGTGCCAGCTCACCATCGACAGGGGGTTACTATGGCTACACCTTC.

The genes are TRBV5-5 and TRBJ2-1, with TRBD1 identical over 8 bases. CDR1 and CDR2 from the germline V gene are SGHKS and YYEKEE (reference sequence). V lost 0 bases and J lost 4; bases outside the gene matches: 9. There are 17 residues in the CDR3. The CDR3 is CASSLAAGGMEYNEQFF. In DNA, the CDR3 is TGTGCCAGCAGCTTGGCCGCAGGGGGCATGGAATACAATGAGCAGTTCTTC.

The J gene is TRBJ1-5, the V gene TRBV7-2, with D perhaps TRBD1 (6 bases). CDR3 length: 14 amino acids. In germline, CDR1 is SGHTA, CDR2 FQGNSA. With 4 bases removed from V and 3 bases from J, the gap between germline ends came to 10 bases. The CDR3 coding sequence is TGTGCCAGCAGCTCCCCAGGGGCCAATCAGCCCCAGCATTTT. This translates into CASSSPGANQPQHF. Full variable domain (outside the CDR3, taken from reference TRBV7-2 and TRBJ1-5): GAGVSQSPSNKVTEKGKDVELRCDPISGHTALYWYRQSLGQGLEFLIYFQGNSAPDKSGLPSDRFSAERTGGSVSTLTIQRTQQEDSAVYLCASSSPGANQPQHFGDGTRLSIL.